The rows below give T cell receptor beta chains drawn from one sample of a study of T cell repertoires in cytomegalovirus infection. TCRdb re-called the reads with MiXCR, one entry per CDR3 protein. In the table there are around 74,000 distinct CDR3 sequences, 3.7% of which are singletons. Material for sequencing was PBMCs. The receptors were gathered from a human donor in good health (CMV status not recorded). Some clones in this sample may be carry-over from other donors' samples. CDR3s include the opening cysteine and the closing phenylalanine or tryptophan. D genes are given only for firm matches. Clone size is shown for a subset of rows, as once, few, many or a class of expanded clone.

j_gene: TRBJ1-4; v_gene: TRBV4-1; abundance: many; d_gene: TRBD1; CDR3aa: CASSQGGRGDYNEKLFF; CDR3nt: TGCGCCAGCAGCCAAGGGGGCAGGGGGGACTATAATGAAAAACTGTTTTTT
j_gene: TRBJ1-1; v_gene: TRBV28; abundance: many; d_gene: .; CDR3aa: CASSFGLMNTEAFF; CDR3nt: TGTGCCAGCAGTTTCGGCCTCATGAACACTGAAGCTTTCTTT
j_gene: TRBJ1-1; v_gene: TRBV20-1; abundance: many; d_gene: .; CDR3aa: CSAIENTEAFF; CDR3nt: TGCAGTGCTATAGAGAACACTGAAGCTTTCTTT
j_gene: TRBJ2-7; v_gene: TRBV10-3; abundance: many; d_gene: TRBD2; CDR3aa: CAISAESGETYEQYF; CDR3nt: TGTGCCATCAGTGCCGAGAGCGGGGAGACATACGAGCAGTACTTC
j_gene: TRBJ2-1; v_gene: TRBV3-1; abundance: many; d_gene: TRBD1; CDR3aa: CASSQGDRESNEQFF; CDR3nt: TGTGCCAGCAGCCAAGGGGACAGGGAGAGCAATGAGCAGTTCTTC
j_gene: TRBJ1-1; v_gene: TRBV5-1; abundance: many; d_gene: TRBD1; CDR3aa: CASSPRDRGNTEAFF; CDR3nt: TGCGCCAGCAGCCCCCGGGACAGGGGTAACACTGAAGCTTTCTTT
j_gene: TRBJ2-1; v_gene: TRBV6-1; abundance: many; d_gene: .; CDR3aa: CASSLTGSDHEQFF; CDR3nt: TGTGCCAGCAGTTTAACAGGGAGTGATCATGAGCAGTTCTTC
j_gene: TRBJ1-1; v_gene: TRBV29-1; abundance: many; d_gene: .; CDR3aa: CSVADTEAFF; CDR3nt: TGCAGCGTTGCAGACACTGAAGCTTTCTTT
j_gene: TRBJ2-2; v_gene: TRBV7-6; abundance: many; d_gene: TRBD2; CDR3aa: CASSSFSGGAVNTGELFF; CDR3nt: TGTGCCAGCAGCTCCTTTAGCGGGGGGGCCGTGAACACCGGGGAGCTGTTTTTT
j_gene: TRBJ2-5; v_gene: TRBV11-2; abundance: many; d_gene: TRBD1; CDR3aa: CASSTGTVDQETQYF; CDR3nt: TGTGCCAGCAGCACCGGGACAGTTGACCAAGAGACCCAGTACTTC
j_gene: TRBJ1-1; v_gene: TRBV6-4; abundance: many; d_gene: .; CDR3aa: CASTEIKNTEAFF; CDR3nt: TGTGCCAGCACCGAAATCAAGAACACTGAAGCTTTCTTT
j_gene: TRBJ2-3; v_gene: TRBV20-1; abundance: few; d_gene: .; CDR3aa: CSLTPYSTDTQYF; CDR3nt: TGCAGTCTAACTCCCTATAGCACAGATACGCAGTATTTT
j_gene: TRBJ1-1; v_gene: TRBV28; abundance: many; d_gene: .; CDR3aa: CASRVLGDNTEAFF; CDR3nt: TGTGCCAGCAGGGTCTTAGGGGACAACACTGAAGCTTTCTTT
j_gene: TRBJ1-2; v_gene: TRBV7-2; abundance: many; d_gene: .; CDR3aa: CASSLAPGPSGYTF; CDR3nt: TGTGCCAGCAGCTTAGCCCCGGGTCCATCTGGCTACACCTTC
j_gene: TRBJ1-5; v_gene: TRBV15; abundance: many; d_gene: TRBD1; CDR3aa: CATSRGQGGNQPQHF; CDR3nt: TGTGCCACCAGCAGAGGACAGGGTGGCAATCAGCCCCAGCATTTT
j_gene: TRBJ2-5; v_gene: TRBV7-2; abundance: .; d_gene: .; CDR3aa: CASSLVETQKF; CDR3nt: TGTGCCAGCAGCTTAGTTGAGACCCAGAAATTC
j_gene: TRBJ1-6; v_gene: TRBV6-5; abundance: many; d_gene: TRBD1; CDR3aa: CASTGQLNSPLHF; CDR3nt: TGTGCCAGTACGGGACAGCTAAATTCACCCCTCCACTTT
j_gene: TRBJ2-1; v_gene: TRBV29-1; abundance: many; d_gene: .; CDR3aa: CSVEAHEQFF; CDR3nt: TGCAGCGTTGAAGCTCATGAGCAGTTCTTC
j_gene: TRBJ2-3; v_gene: TRBV4-2; abundance: many; d_gene: .; CDR3aa: CASSQEGMGTDTQYF; CDR3nt: TGTGCCAGCAGCCAAGAGGGGATGGGCACAGATACGCAGTATTTT
j_gene: TRBJ1-1; v_gene: TRBV12-3/TRBV12-4; abundance: many; d_gene: .; CDR3aa: CASSLTEMNTEAFF; CDR3nt: TGTGCCAGCAGTTTGACCGAAATGAACACTGAAGCTTTCTTT
j_gene: TRBJ1-3; v_gene: TRBV5-4; abundance: many; d_gene: TRBD1; CDR3aa: CASSPGTGGSGNTIYF; CDR3nt: TGTGCCAGCAGCCCCGGGACAGGGGGCTCTGGAAACACCATATATTTT
j_gene: TRBJ1-5; v_gene: TRBV6-5; abundance: many; d_gene: .; CDR3aa: CASSSRRRQGMGGQPQHF; CDR3nt: TGTGCCAGCAGTTCGCGCCGTCGGCAGGGGATGGGGGGTCAGCCCCAGCATTTT
j_gene: TRBJ2-3; v_gene: TRBV5-4; abundance: many; d_gene: .; CDR3aa: CASSQGLSTDTQYF; CDR3nt: TGTGCCAGCAGCCAAGGTCTGAGCACAGATACGCAGTATTTT
j_gene: TRBJ1-1; v_gene: TRBV4-1; abundance: many; d_gene: .; CDR3aa: CASSHTDSLSSEAFF; CDR3nt: TGCGCCAGCAGCCACACGGACAGCTTGAGCTCTGAAGCTTTCTTT
j_gene: TRBJ2-1; v_gene: TRBV7-9; abundance: many; d_gene: TRBD2; CDR3aa: CASSRDRDYYNEQFF; CDR3nt: TGTGCCAGCAGCCGGGACCGGGACTACTACAATGAGCAGTTCTTC
j_gene: TRBJ2-7; v_gene: TRBV6-2/TRBV6-3; abundance: many; d_gene: TRBD1; CDR3aa: CASRSTGGYEQYF; CDR3nt: TGTGCCAGCAGATCTACAGGGGGCTACGAGCAGTACTTC
j_gene: TRBJ1-2; v_gene: TRBV6-2/TRBV6-3; abundance: many; d_gene: .; CDR3aa: CASTSEGRLTGDFHGYTF; CDR3nt: TGTGCCAGCACCTCGGAGGGGAGACTGACAGGAGACTTCCATGGCTACACCTTC
j_gene: TRBJ1-2; v_gene: TRBV7-9; abundance: many; d_gene: TRBD1; CDR3aa: CASSPPGQGAGGYTF; CDR3nt: TGTGCCAGCAGCCCTCCCGGACAGGGGGCCGGTGGCTACACCTTC
j_gene: TRBJ1-1; v_gene: TRBV11-3; abundance: many; d_gene: .; CDR3aa: CASSYRRNTEAFF; CDR3nt: TGTGCCAGCAGCTATCGCCGGAACACTGAAGCTTTCTTT
j_gene: TRBJ1-1; v_gene: TRBV7-6; abundance: many; d_gene: TRBD1; CDR3aa: CASSAFRTGITEAFF; CDR3nt: TGTGCCAGCAGCGCTTTTAGGACAGGAATAACTGAAGCTTTCTTT
j_gene: TRBJ2-1; v_gene: TRBV7-9; abundance: many; d_gene: .; CDR3aa: CASSLDRVGEQFF; CDR3nt: TGTGCCAGCAGCTTAGACAGGGTGGGTGAGCAGTTCTTC
j_gene: TRBJ2-1; v_gene: TRBV5-1; abundance: many; d_gene: TRBD1; CDR3aa: CASTGQGIYNEQFF; CDR3nt: TGCGCCAGCACCGGACAGGGGATATACAATGAGCAGTTCTTC
j_gene: TRBJ2-7; v_gene: TRBV7-8; abundance: many; d_gene: .; CDR3aa: CASSFVTGRNEQYF; CDR3nt: TGTGCCAGCAGCTTCGTGACAGGGAGGAACGAGCAGTACTTC
j_gene: TRBJ2-7; v_gene: TRBV7-6; abundance: many; d_gene: .; CDR3aa: CASSLNRAYEQYF; CDR3nt: TGTGCCAGCAGCTTAAACAGAGCCTACGAGCAGTACTTC
j_gene: TRBJ2-7; v_gene: TRBV6-1; abundance: many; d_gene: .; CDR3aa: CASSEVGDYEQYF; CDR3nt: TGTGCCAGCAGTGAAGTGGGAGATTACGAGCAGTACTTC
j_gene: TRBJ1-2; v_gene: TRBV28; abundance: many; d_gene: .; CDR3aa: CASLQGLVGYTF; CDR3nt: TGTGCCAGCCTCCAGGGCCTAGTGGGCTACACCTTC
j_gene: TRBJ1-6; v_gene: TRBV6-6; abundance: many; d_gene: .; CDR3aa: CASTPGQSYNSPLHF; CDR3nt: TGTGCCAGCACCCCCGGGCAGTCCTATAATTCACCCCTCCACTTT
j_gene: TRBJ2-5; v_gene: TRBV7-8; abundance: many; d_gene: .; CDR3aa: CASSRGRTQETQYF; CDR3nt: TGTGCCAGCAGCCGGGGACGGACCCAAGAGACCCAGTACTTC
j_gene: TRBJ1-4; v_gene: TRBV4-3; abundance: many; d_gene: TRBD1; CDR3aa: CASSQEGQGNEKLFF; CDR3nt: TGCGCCAGCAGCCAAGAGGGACAGGGGAATGAAAAACTGTTTTTT
j_gene: TRBJ1-1; v_gene: TRBV6-1; abundance: many; d_gene: .; CDR3aa: CASSETGGGYTEAFF; CDR3nt: TGTGCCAGCAGTGAAACAGGAGGAGGGTACACTGAAGCTTTCTTT